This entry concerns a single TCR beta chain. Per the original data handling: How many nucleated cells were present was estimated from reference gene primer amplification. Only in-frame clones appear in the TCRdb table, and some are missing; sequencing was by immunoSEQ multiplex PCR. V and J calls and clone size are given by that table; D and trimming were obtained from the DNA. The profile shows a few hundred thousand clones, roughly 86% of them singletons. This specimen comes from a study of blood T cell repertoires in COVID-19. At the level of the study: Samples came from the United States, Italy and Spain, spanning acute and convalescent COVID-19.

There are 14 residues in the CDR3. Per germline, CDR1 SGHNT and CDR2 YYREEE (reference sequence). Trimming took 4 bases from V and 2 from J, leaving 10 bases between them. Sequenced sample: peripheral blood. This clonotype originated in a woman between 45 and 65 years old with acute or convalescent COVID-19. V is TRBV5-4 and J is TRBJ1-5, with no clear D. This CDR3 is CASSLDGGNQPQHF. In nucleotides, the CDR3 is TGTGCCAGCAGCCTCGACGGAGGCAATCAGCCCCAGCATTTT.